The clone carrying this T cell receptor (beta chain) has a handful of counts. Its antigen is still unknown. The data originate from a study of T-cell memory formation after mild COVID-19. The wider study: Largely, the TCR clusters proved donor specific. Overall study findings and caveats: There were some responding clones in pre-infection memory, which suggested that cross-reactive memory had joined. Largely, contracting CD4+ clones fell within CM and EM, and contracting CD8+ clones within EMRA.

The authors produced TCR alpha and TCR beta cDNA libraries with sample barcodes and UMIs by 5'RACE using constant-segment primers. One entry per CDR3 protein results from TCRdb running MiXCR on the 5' RACE reads. The table has under 450,000 distinct CDR3 sequences, less than 25% seen once. The CDR3 runs to 13 residues. From germline, CDR1 is SQVTM and CDR2 ANQGSEA. Trimming took 4 bases from V and 4 from J; bases not matched to a gene: 2. The chain links TRBV29-1 to TRBJ2-1, with 9 nucleotides matching TRBD2. The material sequenced was PBMCs or a T cell subset sorted from them (not recorded which). The source of this sequence is an adult woman who had mild COVID-19 (a few samples of this study predate the infection). Cell type and time point are not known. The CDR3 DNA reads as TGCAGCGTTGGCGGGAGGGGATACAATGAGCAGTTCTTC. As protein: CSVGGRGYNEQFF.